Each of the 9 T cell receptor beta chains below was sequenced from the same sample in a study of T cell responses to AZD1222 COVID-19 vaccine (dated by TCRdb to the early 2020s). The protocol used for the library was the immunoSEQ multiplex PCR assay. TCRdb provides this immuneACCESS table in a form limited to in-frame rearrangements. Some clones are lacking; in checked studies, under half of them reflect an unresolved V gene, and why the rest are absent is not known. The sample contains tens of thousands of clones, about 88% of them found a single time. The biggest ten clones account for about an eighth of the sample. What this sample's time point label stands for: baseline before first vaccination. The source was peripheral blood, collected on day 0 of AZD1222 vaccination. These receptors all come from an adult in good health.

This clone was detected once. V usage is TRBV5-1 and J usage is TRBJ1-5; no clear D gene. Trimming took off 0 bases at V and 5 bases at J, with 12 bases between the two ends. The CDR3 runs 15 residues. Germline V CDR1 and CDR2: SGHRS, YFSETQ. The CDR3 nucleotides are TGCGCCAGCAGCTTGGATGGCGGGAACTATCAGCCCCAGCATTTT. Its protein product is CASSLDGGNYQPQHF.

The chain recombines TRBV13 with TRBJ2-1; D may be TRBD1 (6 bases). CDR3 length: 14 amino acids. V gave up 2 bases and J gave up 6 bases, with 11 bases separating them. Germline V gives CDR1 PRHDT, CDR2 FYEKMQ (reference sequence). The CDR3 DNA reads as TGTGCCAGCAGCTTAACAGGGAGTGGCAATGAGCAGTTCTTC. It specifies CASSLTGSGNEQFF.

The chain carries TRBV6-5 and TRBJ1-4; D may be TRBD1 (6 bases). This CDR3 comprises 14 residues. In germline, CDR1 is MNHEY, CDR2 SVGAGI. Trimming pared 7 bases from V and 7 bases from J, leaving 16 bases between. The CDR3 protein is CASTPGADGEKLFF. In DNA form, the CDR3 reads TGTGCCAGCACCCCAGGGGCAGATGGTGAAAAACTGTTTTTT.

This chain uses TRBV9 with TRBJ2-7, with TRBD2 matching 7 bases. Per germline, CDR1 SGDLS and CDR2 YYNGEE. The ends lost 0 bases at V and 2 bases at J; junction bases unmatched: 8. There are 16 residues in the CDR3. The CDR3 coding sequence is TGTGCCAGCAGCGTAGCAGGGAGCGGGGCCCCCTACGAGCAGTACTTC. Residues: CASSVAGSGAPYEQYF.

The gene calls are TRBV11-2 and TRBJ1-3; no clear D gene. There are 13 residues in the CDR3. Germline V gene data show CDR1 as SGHAT and CDR2 as FQNNGV. The V end was cut by 2 bases, the J end by 2 bases, with 4 bases between. CDR3 sequence: CASSLRAGNTIYF. The CDR3 bases are TGTGCCAGCAGCTTAAGAGCTGGAAACACCATATATTTT. The complete variable domain, with remaining parts taken from reference TRBV11-2 and TRBJ1-3, reads EAGVAQSPRYKIIEKRQSVAFWCNPISGHATLYWYQQILGQGPKLLIQFQNNGVVDDSQLPKDRFSAERLKGVDSTLKIQPAKLEDSAVYLCASSLRAGNTIYFGEGSWLTVV.

The V gene is TRBV10-2, the J gene TRBJ1-5, with D possibly being TRBD1 (5 bases). The CDR3 sequence is 15 residues long. The V gene lost 5 bases and the J gene lost 2 bases, with 13 bases spanning the gap. The germline gives CDR1 WSHSY, CDR2 SAAADI. The CDR3 region is CASSLGGAGNQPQHF. As DNA, the CDR3 is TGCGCCAGCAGTTTAGGAGGGGCGGGCAATCAGCCCCAGCATTTT.

The chain has TRBV7-6 and TRBJ2-7; a weak D match, TRBD1 (5 bases). Trimming removed 5 bases from V and 0 bases from J, with 14 bases in between. Germline V lookup: CDR1 SGHVS, CDR2 FNYEAQ. This CDR3 comprises 15 residues. This chain's CDR3 is CASSPTVRSSYEQYF. CDR3 sequence (DNA): TGTGCCAGCAGCCCGACAGTCAGGAGCTCCTACGAGCAGTACTTC.

Concerning this clone itself: Other DNA sequences in the same sample also yield this CDR3. The J gene is TRBJ1-1, the V gene TRBV5-4, with D unclear. The CDR3 covers 13 residues. Trimming took 0 bases from V and 2 from J, leaving 5 bases between them. Germline CDR1 reads SGHNT; CDR2 reads YYREEE (reference sequence). CDR3 sequence reads: CASSLDSNTEAFF. In nucleotides, the CDR3 is TGTGCCAGCAGCTTGGACTCAAACACTGAAGCTTTCTTT. The variable domain in full, with the rest retrieved from reference TRBV5-4 and TRBJ1-1, is ETGVTQSPTHLIKTRGQQVTLRCSSQSGHNTVSWYQQALGQGPQFIFQYYREEENGRGNFPPRFSGLQFPNYSSELNVNALELDDSALYLCASSLDSNTEAFFGQGTRLTVV.

CDR3 protein: CASSRTGLSGNTIYF. CDR3 sequence (DNA): TGTGCCAGCAGCCGTACAGGCCTCTCTGGAAACACCATATATTTT. The chain joins TRBV11-3 to TRBJ1-3; the D gene is possibly TRBD1 (5 bases). Trimming took off 5 bases at V and 0 bases at J, with 11 bases between the two ends. This CDR3 contains 15 residues. Germline V gives CDR1 SGHNT, CDR2 YENEEA. The complete variable domain, with remaining parts taken from reference TRBV11-3 and TRBJ1-3, reads EAGVVQSPRYKIIEKKQPVAFWCNPISGHNTLYWYLQNLGQGPELLIRYENEEAVDDSQLPKDRFSAERLKGVDSTLKIQPAELGDSAVYLCASSRTGLSGNTIYFGEGSWLTVV.